The 32 T cell receptor beta chains in this list originate from one sample, sequenced in a study of PD-L1 blockade in urothelial cancer. Profiling relied on immunoSEQ multiplex PCR, and the TCRdb table lists in-frame clones only, not all of them. This table has about 45,000 clones, roughly 84% appearing once. The time point: pretreatment peripheral blood. This specimen consisted of PBMCs, obtained around atezolizumab (anti-PD-L1) treatment. The receptors come from a donor at least 40 years old with urothelial cancer.

This clone was counted a single time. CDR3 in amino acids: CASSLLAGTGELFF. The DNA of the CDR3 is TGTGCCAGCAGCTTGCTAGCGGGAACCGGGGAGCTGTTTTTT. This sequence joins TRBV5-4 and TRBJ2-2; 9 nucleotides agree with TRBD2. V gave up 1 base and J gave up 5 bases; unmatched junction bases: 0. CDR3 length equals 14 residues. CDR1 and CDR2 (germline): SGHNT, YYREEE (reference sequence).

The V gene is TRBV18, the J gene TRBJ1-3; D call uncertain. The CDR3 extends over 15 amino acids. V lost 2 bases, J lost 1 base, and 9 bases lay in between. Germline V lookup: CDR1 KGHSH, CDR2 LQKENI. The CDR3 nucleotides read TGTGCCAGCTCACCAGGGGAGATATCTGGAAACACCATATATTTT. This encodes CASSPGEISGNTIYF.

CDR3 nucleotides: TGTGCCAGCAGTGAAGTGGACAGCCTAGCCTACGAGCAGTACTTC. Amino acids: CASSEVDSLAYEQYF. The chain joins TRBV2 to TRBJ2-5, with a possible D match to TRBD1 (6 bases). The DNA end is more similar to TRBJ2-7, so the J call may be wrong. The germline gives CDR1 SNHLY, CDR2 FYNNEI. The CDR3 runs 15 residues.

The chain links TRBV27 to TRBJ2-6; 7 nucleotides match TRBD1. Germline CDR1 and CDR2: MNHEY and SMNVEV (reference sequence). After removal of 10 bases from V and 1 base from J, the junction contained 4 bases not matched to a gene. This CDR3 comprises 14 residues. CDR3 in amino acids: CATGGRSGANVLTF. CDR3 nucleotides: TGTGCCACAGGGGGACGTTCTGGGGCCAACGTCCTGACTTTC.

The chain is built from TRBV18 and TRBJ2-5; 8 nucleotides line up with TRBD1. The V and J ends lost 4 bases and 2 bases, in that order; junction bases with no gene match: 3. The CDR3 runs 14 residues. Germline V lookup: CDR1 KGHSH, CDR2 LQKENI. The CDR3 region is CASSLGQGQETQYF. The CDR3 DNA sequence: TGTGCCAGCTCACTCGGACAGGGTCAAGAGACCCAGTACTTC.

The chain employs TRBV7-9 and TRBJ2-1; 9 bases agree with TRBD2. This CDR3 contains 15 residues. V gave up 1 base and J gave up 6 bases; unmatched junction bases: 4. Germline V gene data show CDR1 as SEHNR and CDR2 as FQNEAQ (reference sequence). The CDR3 bases are TGTGCCAGCAGCTTAGGGACTAGCGCCTCCAATGAGCAGTTCTTC. As protein: CASSLGTSASNEQFF.

This clone appeared once. The rearrangement joins TRBV10-3 to TRBJ2-1; 7 bases are a match to TRBD2. With V trimmed by 4 bases and J by 8 bases, 14 bases remained unmatched. In germline, CDR1 is ENHRY, CDR2 SYGVKD. The CDR3 runs 16 residues. CDR3 residues: CAISGGGLGRVDEQFF. CDR3 nucleotides: TGTGCCATCAGTGGGGGCGGACTAGGACGCGTCGATGAGCAGTTCTTC.

The chain has TRBV27 and TRBJ2-5; 14 bases align to TRBD2. Germline lookup yields CDR1 MNHEY and CDR2 SMNVEV (reference sequence). There are 17 residues in the CDR3. The junction had 10 bases not matched to a gene; V was cut back by 5 bases and J by 5 bases. In DNA, the CDR3 is TGTGCCAGCAGTGATAGGGGGACTAGCGGGAGCGGGGAGACCCAGTACTTC. This codes for CASSDRGTSGSGETQYF.

This clone was seen just once. This chain links TRBV21-1 with TRBJ2-7; the table calls TRBD2, which could not be checked here. TRBV21-1 is reported as a pseudogene. The CDR3 covers 16 residues. CDR3 residues: CASSKAWRGSSYEQYF. CDR3 sequence (DNA): TGTGCCAGCAGCAAAGCGTGGCGGGGGAGCTCCTACGAGCAGTACTTC.

CDR3 sequence reads: CASSIDRGEQYF. CDR3 sequence (DNA): TGTGCCAGTAGTATAGATCGGGGGGAGCAGTACTTC. The V gene is TRBV19, the J gene TRBJ2-7; tentatively, D is TRBD2 (6 bases). Trimming removed 0 bases at V and 7 bases at J, with 7 bases between. Germline V gives CDR1 LNHDA, CDR2 SQIVND (reference sequence). The CDR3 has 12 amino acids.

This rearrangement joins TRBV30 to TRBJ1-2, with D perhaps matching TRBD1 (6 bases). The CDR3 sequence is 15 residues long. V was pared by 2 bases and J by 4 bases, with 17 bases between. CDR1 and CDR2 (germline): GTSNPN, SVGIG (reference sequence). CDR3 amino acids: CAWSTQGIASYGYTF. The CDR3 DNA reads as TGTGCCTGGAGTACCCAGGGGATCGCCTCCTATGGCTACACCTTC.

This rearrangement joins TRBV9 to TRBJ2-7, with TRBD1 matching over 7 bases. From germline, CDR1 is SGDLS and CDR2 YYNGEE. The CDR3 is 14 residues long. The J segment lost 2 bases and the V segment lost 6 bases, leaving 8 bases of the junction unmatched. The CDR3 sequence is CASTPGDRAYEQYF. The DNA of the CDR3 is TGTGCCAGCACCCCCGGGGACAGAGCCTACGAGCAGTACTTC.

The chain uses TRBV5-4 and TRBJ2-1; TRBD2 is a possible D gene (5 bases). The CDR3 has 15 amino acids. CDR1 and CDR2 from the germline V gene are SGHNT and YYREEE (reference sequence). V was clipped by 4 bases and J by 7 bases, with 18 bases between them. The CDR3 region has the DNA TGTGCCAGCAGCCCCCCGCGGGTAGTGGGTAATGAGCAGTTCTTC. This sequence encodes CASSPPRVVGNEQFF.

The chain joins TRBV19 to TRBJ1-2, with 10 bases fitting TRBD1. Germline CDR1 LNHDA, CDR2 SQIVND (reference sequence). Trimming took 7 bases from V and 2 from J; bases not matched to a gene: 10. CDR3 length equals 16 residues. This chain's CDR3 is CASMGLGTGENYGYTF. CDR3 sequence (DNA): TGTGCCAGTATGGGGCTGGGGACAGGGGAGAACTATGGCTACACCTTC.

This clone showed up just once. For the CDR3, the DNA is TGTGCCAGCAGCCAGGCCACCGGGACAGCAAACTACGAGCAGTACTTC. It yields the protein CASSQATGTANYEQYF. The V and J genes are TRBV4-2 and TRBJ2-7; 7 bases are a match to TRBD1. The V segment lost 3 bases and the J segment 3 bases; nucleotides outside the gene matches: 11. This CDR3 contains 16 residues. The germline V gene has CDR1 LGHNA and CDR2 YNFKEQ.

The chain uses TRBV7-9 and TRBJ2-3, with 14 bases matching TRBD2. With 1 base clipped from V and 10 bases from J, the junction kept 1 base outside the gene matches. The germline CDR1 and CDR2 sequences are SEHNR and FQNEAQ (reference sequence). The CDR3 contains 14 residues. The CDR3 protein is CASSLGLAGGAQYF. DNA of the CDR3: TGTGCCAGCAGCTTAGGACTAGCGGGAGGGGCGCAGTATTTT.

This clone was seen only once. This sequence joins TRBV30 and TRBJ2-7; tentatively, D is TRBD1 (5 bases). There are 11 residues in the CDR3. Germline V gives CDR1 GTSNPN, CDR2 SVGIG (reference sequence). V lost 8 bases and J lost 3, with 11 bases in between. CDR3 protein: CAHNQGYEQYF. CDR3 DNA: TGTGCCCACAACCAGGGCTACGAGCAGTACTTC.

J is TRBJ2-1 and V is TRBV14; TRBD2 might be the D (6 bases). V lost 4 bases and J lost 9, with 16 bases in between. CDR1 is SGHDN, CDR2 FVKESK, per germline. This CDR3 region has 14 residues. The CDR3 is CASSPGLPQGEQFF. DNA of the CDR3: TGTGCCAGCAGCCCGGGACTGCCCCAGGGTGAGCAGTTCTTC.

The genes are TRBV5-1 and TRBJ2-3; TRBD2 agrees at 7 bases. There are 16 residues in the CDR3. Looked up from germline, CDR1 is SGHRS and CDR2 is YFSETQ. V gave up 3 bases and J gave up 0 bases; unmatched junction bases: 7. The CDR3 loop is CASSSALAVSTDTQYF. Written as DNA, the CDR3 is TGCGCCAGCAGCTCCGCCCTAGCGGTTAGCACAGATACGCAGTATTTT.

This sequence joins TRBV9 and TRBJ1-5; maybe TRBD1 (6 bases). The germline V and J ends were trimmed by 0 bases and 6 bases, with 13 bases remaining between them. The CDR3 has 15 residues. Germline CDR1 is SGDLS and CDR2 is YYNGEE. Here the CDR3 DNA reads TGTGCCAGCAGCGTAGGTTGGGGAGGGGGTCAGCCCCAGCATTTT. Its translation is CASSVGWGGGQPQHF.

The gene calls are TRBV6-6 and TRBJ1-5; no firm D call. Trimming took 6 bases from V and 3 from J, leaving 18 bases between them. The CDR3 totals 16 residues. CDR1 MNHNY and CDR2 SVGAGI come from the germline V gene (reference sequence). The CDR3 here is CASRPDPSGPNQPQHF. The CDR3 DNA is TGTGCCAGCAGGCCCGACCCAAGCGGGCCCAATCAGCCCCAGCATTTT.

This chain connects TRBV5-4 to TRBJ2-7; 9 nucleotides align to TRBD2. The CDR3 covers 15 residues. Trimming took 4 bases from V and 3 from J; bases not matched to a gene: 8. The germline CDR1 and CDR2 sequences are SGHNT and YYREEE (reference sequence). This CDR3 is CASSPRAGGGYEQYF. The CDR3 nucleotides are TGTGCCAGCAGCCCCCGGGCGGGAGGGGGCTACGAGCAGTACTTC.

CDR3 protein: CASHHPVIGTTEAFF. Written as DNA, the CDR3 is TGTGCCAGCCATCACCCGGTGATTGGGACAACTGAAGCTTTCTTT. The chain is built from TRBV18 and TRBJ1-1; maybe TRBD1 (6 bases). The CDR3 length is 15 residues. CDR1 and CDR2 from the germline V gene are KGHSH and LQKENI. V was trimmed by 8 bases and J by 5 bases, leaving 21 bases between them.

The V call is TRBV5-1, the J call TRBJ2-1; 8 bases fit TRBD1. The CDR3 extends over 13 amino acids. Germline V gene data show CDR1 as SGHRS and CDR2 as YFSETQ. Germline trimming cut 0 bases from V and 10 bases from J; bases unmatched to any gene: 3. Here the CDR3 DNA reads TGCGCCAGCAGCTTGGGGGACAGGCAAGAGCAGTTCTTC. Translated, it gives CASSLGDRQEQFF.

The chain joins TRBV9 to TRBJ1-1, with 7 bases lining up with TRBD1. CDR3 length: 15 amino acids. J lost 5 bases, V lost 0 bases, and 7 bases had no gene match. Looked up from germline, CDR1 is SGDLS and CDR2 is YYNGEE. The CDR3 region has the DNA TGTGCCAGCAGCGTAGAGGGACAGCTTGGGACTGAAGCTTTCTTT. Protein: CASSVEGQLGTEAFF.

The chain recombines TRBV2 with TRBJ2-1; the match to TRBD2 covers 12 bases. The V gene's germline CDR1 is SNHLY and CDR2 FYNNEI. With 6 bases clipped from V and 6 bases from J, the junction kept 12 bases outside the gene matches. This CDR3 has 17 residues. The CDR3, as DNA: TGTGCCAGCAGCGGGCTCCCGACTAGCGGGAGCGCCAATGAGCAGTTCTTC. Its protein is CASSGLPTSGSANEQFF.

The chain couples TRBV9 to TRBJ1-5, with D possibly being TRBD1 (5 bases). CDR3 length: 14 residues. V was shortened by 4 bases and J by 2 bases, with 10 bases between the two germline ends. Germline CDR1 SGDLS, CDR2 YYNGEE. The CDR3 sequence is CASSSDSRNQPQHF. The CDR3 DNA sequence: TGTGCCAGCAGCTCCGACAGCCGCAATCAGCCCCAGCATTTT.

The chain has TRBV6-6 and TRBJ1-4; 8 bases are shared with TRBD1. CDR1 MNHNY and CDR2 SVGAGI come from the germline V gene (reference sequence). The CDR3 extends over 14 amino acids. The ends lost 5 bases at V and 7 bases at J; junction bases unmatched: 6. The DNA of the CDR3 is TGTGCCAGCAGTAAAGGACAGGGCGGTGAAAAACTGTTTTTT. Its translation is CASSKGQGGEKLFF.

Only one count was recorded for this clone. This chain connects TRBV5-4 to TRBJ2-5; 9 bases align to TRBD2. The CDR3 sequence is 15 residues long. Germline values: CDR1 SGHNT, CDR2 YYREEE (reference sequence). V lost 0 bases to trimming and J lost 2 bases; unmatched junction nucleotides: 2. CDR3 protein: CASSLVGLAQETQYF. The CDR3 DNA is TGTGCCAGCAGCTTGGTGGGACTAGCACAAGAGACCCAGTACTTC.

The chain employs TRBV15 and TRBJ1-5; 7 bases line up with TRBD1. Germline V CDR1 and CDR2: LNHNV, YYDKDF (reference sequence). The CDR3 has 16 amino acids. J was trimmed by 5 bases and V by 3 bases; bases with no gene match: 10. The CDR3 nucleotides read TGTGCCACCAGCAGGAAGGGACAGCCGAGGGATCAGCCCCAGCATTTT. Its translation: CATSRKGQPRDQPQHF.

V gene TRBV11-2 combines with J gene TRBJ2-1, with 8 bases that match TRBD2. The germline gives CDR1 SGHAT, CDR2 FQNNGV. Trimming took 5 bases from V and 4 from J; bases not matched to a gene: 7. CDR3 length: 15 residues. This CDR3 reads CASSPGTSSYNEQFF. CDR3 coding DNA: TGTGCCAGCAGCCCCGGGACTAGTAGTTACAATGAGCAGTTCTTC.

The chain employs TRBV14 and TRBJ1-4, with no clear D. This CDR3 spans 13 amino acids. Germline-derived CDR1 and CDR2 are SGHDN and FVKESK. Trimming cost V 1 base and J 11 bases, with 11 bases left between them. The CDR3 loop reads CASSQAVESKLFF. CDR3 DNA: TGTGCCAGCAGCCAAGCGGTCGAATCTAAACTGTTTTTT.